Shown below are 2 T cell receptor beta chains from a single sample sequenced in a study of T cells after yellow fever vaccination. TCRdb re-analysed the 5' RACE reads in MiXCR, keeping a single row per CDR3 protein. The data hold 510,000 or so distinct CDR3 sequences, with around 21% observed a single time. The material was PBMCs, obtained 15 days after the yellow fever booster vaccination. Every receptor here comes from a young man who received the YFV17D yellow fever vaccine.

This clonotype has ten or more counts. The chain is built from TRBV12-3 or TRBV12-4 and TRBJ1-2; TRBD1 might be the D (5 bases). V was shortened by 3 bases and J by 4 bases, with 9 bases between the two germline ends. This CDR3 comprises 13 residues. The CDR3 bases are TGTGCCAGCAGTTTTCAGGGTACCTATGGCTACACCTTC. It translates to CASSFQGTYGYTF.

This clonotype was counted only a few times. The chain uses TRBV12-3 or TRBV12-4 and TRBJ1-5; perhaps TRBD1 as D (5 bases). This CDR3 is built from 14 residues. V lost 10 bases to trimming and J lost 7 bases, with 20 bases between them. For the CDR3, the DNA is TGTGCCACCGGAAGGTCTGGGGGTAACCAGCCCCAGCATTTT. This sequence encodes CATGRSGGNQPQHF.